This TCR beta chain comes out of a study of T-cell reconstitution after alpha-beta-depleted transplantation in children. Study results and limitations: Several hundred expanded graft clones reportedly were the source of alpha-beta T cells about two months after transplant. The main origin of T-cell counts and diversity one year after transplant was newly produced T cells. Certain patients had high TCRbeta diversity at day 60, and it came from recipient T cells and thymic progenitors that survived.

CDR1 and CDR2 (germline): LGHNA, YNFKEQ. The CDR3 length is 18 residues. V was clipped by 2 bases and J by 2 bases, with 20 bases between them. Details on this clonotype: The antigen is not known.

Preparation of the TCRbeta library used unique molecular identifiers. TCRdb independently ran MiXCR on the PCR reads; one entry per CDR3 protein. The sample has 77,000 or so distinct CDR3 sequences, approximately 18% seen once. The sequenced sample was PBMCs, mostly from graft donor cells, obtained 360 days after TCRalphabeta/CD19-depleted stem cell transplant. The TCR comes from a male patient under 10 years old who had a stem cell transplant for acute lymphoblastic leukemia, so the T cells may come from the graft donor. This chain joins TRBV4-2 and TRBJ2-3, with D perhaps matching TRBD2 (7 bases). Here the CDR3 reads CASSQPKGGSGFTDTQYF. The CDR3 DNA follows: TGTGCCAGCAGCCAACCAAAGGGGGGGAGCGGCTTCACAGATACGCAGTATTTT.